Below are 19 T cell receptor beta chains sequenced from a single sample in a study of T-cell memory formation after mild COVID-19. TCRdb re-derived calls from the 5' RACE reads in MiXCR, one entry per CDR3 protein. The data show about 340,000 distinct CDR3 sequences, 13% seen once. Sequenced: PBMCs or a T cell subset sorted from them (not recorded which). The source of these receptors is a man between 18 and 35 years old who had mild COVID-19 (a few samples of this study predate the infection). Cell type and time point are not known.

CDR3 DNA sequence: TGTGCCAGCAGAGCCCACGTCGCGAACACCGGGGAGCTGTTTTTT. This translates into CASRAHVANTGELFF. The chain couples TRBV6-6 to TRBJ2-2, with D unclear. Deletions cut 6 bases from V and 0 bases from J, with 11 bases between. The CDR3 has 15 amino acids. Per germline, CDR1 MNHNY and CDR2 SVGAGI (reference sequence).

This clonotype has only a few counts. The V call is TRBV10-2, the J call TRBJ1-5, with D unclear. The CDR3 covers 13 residues. The V gene's germline CDR1 is WSHSY and CDR2 SAAADI. The germline V and J ends were trimmed by 4 bases and 5 bases, with 9 bases remaining between them. In nucleotides, the CDR3 is TGCGCCAGCAGTGTGGACCGCTATCAGCCCCAGCATTTT. This sequence encodes CASSVDRYQPQHF.

The chain recombines TRBV4-2 with TRBJ1-3; D remains unclear. V lost 0 bases, J lost 0 bases, and 12 bases lay in between. The CDR3 has 17 amino acids. CDR1 LGHNA and CDR2 YNFKEQ come from the germline V gene. The CDR3 nucleotides are TGTGCCAGCAGCCAAGATTCGGCCCCGAGCTCTGGAAACACCATATATTTT. This sequence encodes CASSQDSAPSSGNTIYF.

This clonotype was seen more than once but under ten times. The rearrangement uses TRBV2 and TRBJ1-4; D unclear. Trimming took 8 bases from V and 5 from J, leaving 15 bases between them. This CDR3 contains 14 residues. The germline gives CDR1 SNHLY, CDR2 FYNNEI. In DNA, the CDR3 is TGTGCCAGCCGATCGACGGTGGGGAATGAAAAACTGTTTTTT. Its protein product is CASRSTVGNEKLFF.

The CDR3 sequence: CASSLGTGANEKLFF. The CDR3 DNA follows: TGCGCCAGCAGCTTGGGGACAGGGGCGAATGAAAAACTGTTTTTT. The chain is built from TRBV5-1 and TRBJ1-4; TRBD1 matches 9 bases. This CDR3 has 15 amino acids. The ends lost 0 bases at V and 5 bases at J; junction bases unmatched: 2. The germline gives CDR1 SGHRS, CDR2 YFSETQ.

The chain links TRBV19 to TRBJ2-2; D may be TRBD1 (6 bases). V lost 9 bases to trimming and J lost 0 bases, with 11 bases between them. The CDR3 is 14 amino acids. Looked up from germline, CDR1 is LNHDA and CDR2 is SQIVND (reference sequence). The CDR3 reads CASRGLANTGELFF. DNA for the CDR3: TGTGCCAGCAGGGGTCTCGCGAACACCGGGGAGCTGTTTTTT.

This clonotype occurred many times. The chain combines TRBV27 with TRBJ2-5; TRBD2 aligns across 8 bases. Germline lookup yields CDR1 MNHEY and CDR2 SMNVEV (reference sequence). CDR3 size: 14 residues. V lost 5 bases, J lost 5 bases, and 7 bases stayed unmatched. CDR3 in amino acids: CASSHRVAGETQYF. CDR3 in DNA: TGTGCCAGCAGTCATCGGGTAGCGGGGGAGACCCAGTACTTC.

The chain recombines TRBV6-6 with TRBJ1-2, with D unclear. The CDR3 loop spans 16 amino acids. Trimming took 0 bases from V and 4 from J, leaving 15 bases between them. Looked up from germline, CDR1 is MNHNY and CDR2 is SVGAGI (reference sequence). The CDR3 DNA follows: TGTGCCAGCAGTTACTCGAGTTCCTCCCCCGGCTATGGCTACACCTTC. Amino acid sequence: CASSYSSSSPGYGYTF.

This clonotype was counted a few times. The rearrangement links TRBV30 to TRBJ2-3; a possible D gene is TRBD2 (6 bases). V was shortened by 2 bases and J by 10 bases, with 10 bases between the two germline ends. Germline-derived CDR1 and CDR2 are GTSNPN and SVGIG (reference sequence). There are 11 residues in the CDR3. As DNA, the CDR3 is TGTGCCTGGAGTTTGGGAGGCGCGCAGTATTTT. As protein: CAWSLGGAQYF.

V is TRBV12-5 and J is TRBJ2-2; D might be TRBD1 (5 bases). The length of the CDR3 is 15 residues. Germline V lookup: CDR1 LGHNT, CDR2 FRNRAP. V dropped 5 bases and J dropped 4 bases, with 14 bases sitting between them. The CDR3 spells CASGLSRDTTGELFF. Here the CDR3 DNA reads TGTGCTAGTGGTCTTAGCAGGGATACCACCGGGGAGCTGTTTTTT.

The chain uses TRBV19 and TRBJ2-3; D gene uncertain. Germline loops: CDR1 LNHDA, CDR2 SQIVND (reference sequence). The V end was cut by 0 bases, the J end by 6 bases, with 7 bases between. The CDR3 is 13 residues long. DNA of the CDR3: TGTGCCAGTAGTATAGAAAGGCGGGATACGCAGTATTTT. It encodes CASSIERRDTQYF.

This chain links TRBV10-3 with TRBJ2-2, with no clear D. From germline, CDR1 is ENHRY and CDR2 SYGVKD. V was cut by 2 bases and J by 3 bases, with 1 base left in between. The CDR3 is 12 residues long. Written as DNA, the CDR3 is TGTGCCATCAGTGAGGACACCGGGGAGCTGTTTTTT. Residues: CAISEDTGELFF.

This chain links TRBV10-3 with TRBJ1-1, with D possibly TRBD1 on 5 matching bases. The CDR3 consists of 14 residues. Trimming removed 6 bases at V and 6 bases at J, with 17 bases between. The germline V gene has CDR1 ENHRY and CDR2 SYGVKD. The CDR3 bases are TGTGCCATCAGACAGGACCTGCGGTTGTCTGAAGCTTTCTTT. Encoded protein: CAIRQDLRLSEAFF.

This clonotype appeared a few times. This chain uses TRBV20-1 with TRBJ2-3, with a tentative D call TRBD2 (5 bases). The CDR3 loop spans 12 amino acids. Per germline, CDR1 DFQATT and CDR2 SNEGSKA (reference sequence). V lost 6 bases and J lost 4, with 11 bases in between. The CDR3 protein is CSASGNADTQYF. In nucleotides, the CDR3 is TGCAGTGCGTCGGGGAACGCAGATACGCAGTATTTT.

A few counts support this clonotype. The chain is built from TRBV27 and TRBJ2-2, with a weak D call TRBD2 (5 bases). V was pared by 6 bases and J by 0 bases, with 8 bases between. CDR3 length equals 14 residues. Germline CDR1 reads MNHEY; CDR2 reads SMNVEV (reference sequence). CDR3 nucleotide sequence: TGTGCCAGCAGGGGAGAGACGAACACCGGGGAGCTGTTTTTT. This encodes CASRGETNTGELFF.

The chain is built from TRBV12-3 or TRBV12-4 and TRBJ1-3; D gene uncertain. This CDR3 region has 13 residues. V lost 7 bases, J lost 0 bases, and 7 bases lay in between. The CDR3 DNA is TGTGCCAGCATCCGGTTCTCTGGAAACACCATATATTTT. Protein: CASIRFSGNTIYF.

This clonotype has more than one count but fewer than ten. The chain uses TRBV7-2 and TRBJ2-7, with 8 positions matching TRBD1. Germline values: CDR1 SGHTA, CDR2 FQGNSA. This CDR3 is built from 16 residues. The V segment lost 4 bases and the J segment 6 bases; nucleotides outside the gene matches: 14. This chain's CDR3 is CASSSPPDRVDSEQYV. CDR3 nucleotides: TGTGCCAGCAGCTCCCCCCCGGACAGGGTAGACTCCGAGCAGTACGTC.

In its sample, this clonotype was seen a few times. The chain couples TRBV27 to TRBJ2-1, with D possibly being TRBD2 (7 bases). This CDR3 is 15 amino acids long. Germline CDR1 MNHEY, CDR2 SMNVEV (reference sequence). Deletions cut 3 bases from V and 3 bases from J, with 12 bases between. For the CDR3, the DNA is TGTGCCAGCAGTTTTGGCGGGGGCTACTACAATGAGCAGTTCTTC. It codes for CASSFGGGYYNEQFF.

The chain joins TRBV6-2 or TRBV6-3 to TRBJ1-2, with D unclear. Germline V lookup: CDR1 MNHEY, CDR2 SVGEGT. The CDR3 covers 12 residues. V was clipped by 7 bases and J by 8 bases, with 14 bases between them. The CDR3 spells CASTPTRGGYTF. The CDR3 DNA is TGTGCCAGCACACCCACCAGAGGCGGCTACACCTTC.